The text below deals with one T cell receptor (beta chain). The antigen remains undetermined. This sample was taken from a study of graft-versus-host responses after intestinal transplantation. Across the study: Recipients received multivisceral, liver-intestinal, or isolated intestinal transplants.

J gave up 3 bases and V 1 base, and 8 bases lay outside the gene matches. CDR1 and CDR2 (germline): SGHNT, YENEEA. CDR3 size: 16 residues. The data were produced by immunoSEQ multiplex PCR, yet TCRdb's version contains in-frame clones alone and is incomplete. The table has more than 20,000 clones, 89% seen once. General observations from the study: Allografts from individuals with graft-donor T cell macrochimerism displayed high graft-versus-host to host-versus-graft clonal ratios.

The genes are TRBV11-3 and TRBJ1-1; 7 bases align to TRBD1. The receptor comes from a human patient who received an intestinal transplant, so some T cells may come from the graft donor. Sequenced here: PBMCs, sampled 65 to 70 days after intestinal transplantation. The CDR3 DNA reads as TGTGCCAGCAGCTTAGGCCTAGACAGGGTTGACACTGAAGCTTTCTTT. This codes for CASSLGLDRVDTEAFF. The full variable domain, rest sourced from reference TRBV11-3 and TRBJ1-1, is EAGVVQSPRYKIIEKKQPVAFWCNPISGHNTLYWYLQNLGQGPELLIRYENEEAVDDSQLPKDRFSAERLKGVDSTLKIQPAELGDSAVYLCASSLGLDRVDTEAFFGQGTRLTVV.